The sequence of this T cell receptor beta chain was determined in a study of early T cells in non-severe SARS-CoV-2 infection. Study-wide background: Alpha and beta chains were unpaired, from unsorted whole-blood bulk RNA.

This clonotype was counted many times. Its matching antigen is unknown. V lost 6 bases and J lost 0, with 10 bases in between. The CDR3 length is 14 residues. CDR1 is LGHNA and CDR2 is YNFKEQ in the germline V gene. Study results and limitations: VDJdb-based matching was biased toward anti-spike CD8 responses and missed private and CD4 specificities.

cDNA molecules, individually, were tagged with unique molecular identifiers. A single record per CDR3 protein comes from TCRdb applying MiXCR to the 5' RACE reads. In the table there are some 70,000 distinct CDR3 sequences, 10% to 15% of which are singletons. Input material: whole blood. This chain joins TRBV4-2 and TRBJ2-3; no definite D call. The clonotype originates from an adult who was a healthcare worker with PCR-confirmed SARS-CoV-2 infection or an uninfected control (not recorded which). CDR3: CASRAQTSTDTQYF. Here the CDR3 DNA reads TGTGCCAGCAGAGCGCAGACTAGCACAGATACGCAGTATTTT.